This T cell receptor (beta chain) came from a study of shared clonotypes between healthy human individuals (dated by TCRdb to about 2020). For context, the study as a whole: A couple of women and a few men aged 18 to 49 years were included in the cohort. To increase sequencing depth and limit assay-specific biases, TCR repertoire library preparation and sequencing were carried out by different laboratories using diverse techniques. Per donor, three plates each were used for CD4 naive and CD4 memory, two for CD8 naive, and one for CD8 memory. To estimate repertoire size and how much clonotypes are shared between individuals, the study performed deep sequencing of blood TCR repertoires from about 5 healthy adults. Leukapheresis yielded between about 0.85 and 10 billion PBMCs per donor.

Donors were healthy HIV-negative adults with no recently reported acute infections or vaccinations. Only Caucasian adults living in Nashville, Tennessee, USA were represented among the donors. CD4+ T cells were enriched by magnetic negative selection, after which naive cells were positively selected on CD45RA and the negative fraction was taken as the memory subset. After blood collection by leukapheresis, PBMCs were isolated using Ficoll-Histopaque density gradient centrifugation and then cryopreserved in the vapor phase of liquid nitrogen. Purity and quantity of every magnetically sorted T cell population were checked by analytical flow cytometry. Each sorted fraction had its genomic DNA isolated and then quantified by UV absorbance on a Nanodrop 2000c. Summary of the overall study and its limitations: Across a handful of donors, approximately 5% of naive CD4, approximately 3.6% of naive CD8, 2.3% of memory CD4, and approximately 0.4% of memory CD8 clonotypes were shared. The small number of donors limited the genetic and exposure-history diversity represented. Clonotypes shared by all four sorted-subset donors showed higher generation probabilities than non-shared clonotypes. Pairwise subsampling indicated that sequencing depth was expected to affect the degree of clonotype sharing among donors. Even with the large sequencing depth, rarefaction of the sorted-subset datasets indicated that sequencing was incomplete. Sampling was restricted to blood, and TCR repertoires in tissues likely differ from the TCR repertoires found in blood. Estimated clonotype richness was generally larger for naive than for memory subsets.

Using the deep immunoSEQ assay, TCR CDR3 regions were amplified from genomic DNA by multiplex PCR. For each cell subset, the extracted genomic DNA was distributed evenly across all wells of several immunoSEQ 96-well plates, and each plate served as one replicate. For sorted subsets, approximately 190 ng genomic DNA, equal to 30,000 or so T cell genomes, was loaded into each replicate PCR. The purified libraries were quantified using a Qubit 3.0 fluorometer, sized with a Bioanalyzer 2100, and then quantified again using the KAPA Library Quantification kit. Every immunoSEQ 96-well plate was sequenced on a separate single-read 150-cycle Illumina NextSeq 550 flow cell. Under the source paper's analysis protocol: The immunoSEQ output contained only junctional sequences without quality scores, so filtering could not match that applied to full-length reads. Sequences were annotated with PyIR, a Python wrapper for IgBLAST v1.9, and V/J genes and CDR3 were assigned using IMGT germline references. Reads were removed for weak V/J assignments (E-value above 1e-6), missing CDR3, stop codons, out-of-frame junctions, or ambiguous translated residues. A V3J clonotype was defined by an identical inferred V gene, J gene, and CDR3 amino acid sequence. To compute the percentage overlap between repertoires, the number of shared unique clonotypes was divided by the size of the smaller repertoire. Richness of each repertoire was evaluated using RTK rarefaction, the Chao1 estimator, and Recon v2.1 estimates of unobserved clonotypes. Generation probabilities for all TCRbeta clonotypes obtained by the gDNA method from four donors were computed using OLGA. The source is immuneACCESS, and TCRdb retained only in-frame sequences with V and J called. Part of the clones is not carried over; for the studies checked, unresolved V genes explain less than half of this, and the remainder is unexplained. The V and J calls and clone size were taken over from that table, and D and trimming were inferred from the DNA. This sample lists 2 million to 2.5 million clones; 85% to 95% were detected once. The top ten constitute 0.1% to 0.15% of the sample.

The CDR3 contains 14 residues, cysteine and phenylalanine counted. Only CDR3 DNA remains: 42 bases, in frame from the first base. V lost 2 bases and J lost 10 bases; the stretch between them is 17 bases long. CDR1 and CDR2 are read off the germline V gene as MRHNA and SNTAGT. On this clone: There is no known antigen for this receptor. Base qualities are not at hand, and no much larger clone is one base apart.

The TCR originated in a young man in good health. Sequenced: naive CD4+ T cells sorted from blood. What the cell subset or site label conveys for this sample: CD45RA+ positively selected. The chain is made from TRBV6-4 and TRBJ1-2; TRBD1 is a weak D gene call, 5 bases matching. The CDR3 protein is CASSDLGDPVVYTF. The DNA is TGTGCCAGCAGTGACCTCGGGGACCCAGTAGTCTACACCTTC.